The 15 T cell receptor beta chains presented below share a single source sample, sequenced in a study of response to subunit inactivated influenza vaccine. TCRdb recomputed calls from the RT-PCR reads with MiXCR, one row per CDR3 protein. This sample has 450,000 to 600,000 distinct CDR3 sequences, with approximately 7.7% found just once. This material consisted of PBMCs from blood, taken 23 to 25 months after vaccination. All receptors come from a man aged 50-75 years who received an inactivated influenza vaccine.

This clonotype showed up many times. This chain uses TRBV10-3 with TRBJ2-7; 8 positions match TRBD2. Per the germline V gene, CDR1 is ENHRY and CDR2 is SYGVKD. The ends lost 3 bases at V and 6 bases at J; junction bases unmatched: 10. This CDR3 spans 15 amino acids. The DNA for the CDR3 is TGTGCCATCAGTGAAACGGCGGGAGGTATAAGCGAGCAGTACTTC. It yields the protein CAISETAGGISEQYF.

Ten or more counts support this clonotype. CDR3 in amino acids: CSVRDPGFEQFF. DNA for the CDR3: TGCAGCGTCCGGGACCCCGGGTTCGAGCAGTTCTTC. V and J are TRBV29-1 and TRBJ2-1; D could derive from TRBD1 or TRBD2 (5 bases each). Deletions cut 6 bases from V and 10 bases from J, with 16 bases between. Germline V gene data show CDR1 as SQVTM and CDR2 as ANQGSEA. The CDR3 is 12 amino acids.

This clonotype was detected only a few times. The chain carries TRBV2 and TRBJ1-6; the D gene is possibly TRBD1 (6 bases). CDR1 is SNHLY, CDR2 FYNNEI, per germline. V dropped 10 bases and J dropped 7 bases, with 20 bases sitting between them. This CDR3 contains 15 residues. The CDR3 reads CATAGAPGGNSPLHF. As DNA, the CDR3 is TGTGCCACAGCGGGGGCCCCCGGGGGGAATTCACCCCTCCACTTT.

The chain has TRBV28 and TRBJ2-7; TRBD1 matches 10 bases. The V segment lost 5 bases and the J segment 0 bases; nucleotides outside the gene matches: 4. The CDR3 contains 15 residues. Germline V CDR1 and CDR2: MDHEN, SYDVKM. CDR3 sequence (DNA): TGTGCCAGCAGTGCCGGGACAGGGGTCTCCTACGAGCAGTACTTC. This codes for CASSAGTGVSYEQYF.

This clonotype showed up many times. In nucleotides, the CDR3 is TGTGCCAGCAGGAAGAGGACAGCAAACACCGGGGAGCTGTTTTTT. Amino acids: CASRKRTANTGELFF. The chain carries TRBV12-3 or TRBV12-4 and TRBJ2-2; TRBD1 might be the D (6 bases). The CDR3 consists of 15 residues. Trimming stripped 6 bases from V and 2 bases from J, with 13 bases between.

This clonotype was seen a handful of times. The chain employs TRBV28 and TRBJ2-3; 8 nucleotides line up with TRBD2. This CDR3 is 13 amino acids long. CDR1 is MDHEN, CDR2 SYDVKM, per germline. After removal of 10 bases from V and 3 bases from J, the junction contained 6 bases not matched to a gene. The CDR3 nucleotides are TGTGCCACCCGAGGACTAGCAACAGATACGCAGTATTTT. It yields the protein CATRGLATDTQYF.

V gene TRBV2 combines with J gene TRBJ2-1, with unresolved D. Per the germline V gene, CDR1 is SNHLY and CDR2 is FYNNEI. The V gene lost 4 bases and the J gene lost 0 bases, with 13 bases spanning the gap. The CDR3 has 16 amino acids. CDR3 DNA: TGTGCCAGCAGTGCCTCGGGCTCGAGCTCCTACAATGAGCAGTTCTTC. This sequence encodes CASSASGSSSYNEQFF.

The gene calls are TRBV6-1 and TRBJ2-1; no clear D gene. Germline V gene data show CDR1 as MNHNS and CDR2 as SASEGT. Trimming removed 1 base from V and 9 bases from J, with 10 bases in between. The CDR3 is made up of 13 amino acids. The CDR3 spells CASSEVWVSEQFF. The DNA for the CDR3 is TGTGCCAGCAGTGAAGTTTGGGTTAGTGAGCAGTTCTTC.

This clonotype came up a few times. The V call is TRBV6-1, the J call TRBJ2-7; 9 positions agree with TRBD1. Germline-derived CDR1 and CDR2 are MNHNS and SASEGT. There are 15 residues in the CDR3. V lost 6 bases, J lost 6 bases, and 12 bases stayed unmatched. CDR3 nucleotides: TGTGCCAGCAGATTGGCTACCAACAGGGGGCGCGAGCAGTACTTC. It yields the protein CASRLATNRGREQYF.

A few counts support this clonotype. CDR3 bases: TGCAGTGCTAGAGTCCCAGCGGGGGTTTACGAGCAGTACTTC. Translation: CSARVPAGVYEQYF. The chain uses TRBV20-1 and TRBJ2-7, with 8 bases fitting TRBD2. CDR1 is DFQATT, CDR2 SNEGSKA, per germline (reference sequence). The CDR3 sequence is 14 residues long. With 1 base clipped from V and 4 bases from J, the junction kept 6 bases outside the gene matches.

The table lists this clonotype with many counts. CDR3 coding DNA: TGTGCCAGCAGTTCGAACTCAGGGGGGCTGGATGAAAAACTGTTTTTT. Its protein product is CASSSNSGGLDEKLFF. The V call is TRBV28, the J call TRBJ1-4, with 7 bases matching TRBD1. CDR1 MDHEN and CDR2 SYDVKM come from the germline V gene. The CDR3 has 16 amino acids. V was pared by 4 bases and J by 6 bases, with 11 bases of the junction left unmatched.

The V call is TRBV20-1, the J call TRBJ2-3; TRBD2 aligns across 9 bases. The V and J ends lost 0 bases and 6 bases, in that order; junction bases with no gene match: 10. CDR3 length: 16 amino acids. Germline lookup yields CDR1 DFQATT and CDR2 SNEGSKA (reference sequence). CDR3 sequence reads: CSARDQVAGVIDTQYF. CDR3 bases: TGCAGTGCTAGAGATCAGGTAGCGGGAGTCATCGATACGCAGTATTTT.

The CDR3, as DNA: TGTGCCAGCAGTTACTCGGGGGCTGGTGTCTATGGCTACACCTTC. It encodes CASSYSGAGVYGYTF. The rearrangement joins TRBV6-5 to TRBJ1-2, with D maybe TRBD1 (6 bases). CDR3 length equals 15 residues. The V end was cut by 0 bases, the J end by 4 bases, with 12 bases between. CDR1 MNHEY and CDR2 SVGAGI come from the germline V gene.

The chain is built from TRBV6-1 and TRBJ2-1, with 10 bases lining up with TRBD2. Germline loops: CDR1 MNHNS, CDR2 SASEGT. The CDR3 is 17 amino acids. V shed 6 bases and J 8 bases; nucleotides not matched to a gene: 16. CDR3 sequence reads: CASSTRRGAGGPYEQFF. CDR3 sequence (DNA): TGTGCCAGCAGCACCCGTCGGGGAGCGGGAGGGCCATATGAGCAGTTCTTC.

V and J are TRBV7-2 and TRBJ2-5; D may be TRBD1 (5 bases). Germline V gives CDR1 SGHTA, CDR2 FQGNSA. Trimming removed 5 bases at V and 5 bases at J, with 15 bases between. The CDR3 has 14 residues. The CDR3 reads CASSQGLPGETQYF. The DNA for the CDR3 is TGTGCCAGCAGCCAGGGCTTACCCGGGGAGACCCAGTACTTC.